The rows below give T cell receptor beta chains drawn from one sample of a study of cytomegalovirus exposure and HLA in healthy donors. Clones were read by immunoSEQ multiplex PCR, and TCRdb kept only the in-frame ones, dropping some. The table includes 130,000 or so clones, 75% detected once. Sample: PBMCs. The receptors were gathered from a man aged 35 to 55 in good health and CMV-seronegative. The CDR3 runs from the conserved cysteine through the conserved F or W. Fields, in order: J gene, clone size, D gene, V gene, CDR3 DNA, CDR3 protein. A D gene is named only where the DNA matches it firmly. For some rows the clone size is stated as once, few or many, or as a class when expanded; others skip it.

j_gene: TRBJ1-5
abundance: once
d_gene: TRBD1
v_gene: TRBV19
CDR3nt: TGTGCCAGTACCACCCAAGGACAGGGAGATCAGCCCCAGCATTTT
CDR3aa: CASTTQGQGDQPQHF

j_gene: TRBJ2-4
abundance: .
d_gene: .
v_gene: TRBV4-1
CDR3nt: TGCGCCAGCAGCCAAGATTTGGGCTTGGGTTTCGACAAAAACATTCAGTACTTC
CDR3aa: CASSQDLGLGFDKNIQYF

j_gene: TRBJ2-2
abundance: .
d_gene: TRBD2
v_gene: TRBV7-9
CDR3nt: TGTGCCAGCAACCGGCAGGGAGGGGTCGGGGAGCTGTTTTTT
CDR3aa: CASNRQGGVGELFF

j_gene: TRBJ2-7
abundance: few
d_gene: TRBD2
v_gene: TRBV28
CDR3nt: TGTGCCAGCAGTCCGACTAGCGGGCTTAGCTCCTACGAGCAGTACTTC
CDR3aa: CASSPTSGLSSYEQYF

j_gene: TRBJ1-2
abundance: .
d_gene: TRBD1
v_gene: TRBV19
CDR3nt: TGTGCCAGTAGTATCCGGGACAGGGAGGTTAAAGGCTACACCTTC
CDR3aa: CASSIRDREVKGYTF

j_gene: TRBJ1-2
abundance: .
d_gene: .
v_gene: TRBV9
CDR3nt: TGTGCCAGCAGCGGTGAGGTCCTGCTCGACTATGGCTACACCTTC
CDR3aa: CASSGEVLLDYGYTF

j_gene: TRBJ2-7
abundance: .
d_gene: TRBD2
v_gene: TRBV7-6
CDR3nt: TGTGCCAGCAGCTCTTCGGGAGGCCCCTACGAGCAGTACTTC
CDR3aa: CASSSSGGPYEQYF

j_gene: TRBJ1-3
abundance: .
d_gene: TRBD1
v_gene: TRBV11-2
CDR3nt: TGTGCCAGCGGCAGGGGGTTAGGTGGAAACACCATATATTTT
CDR3aa: CASGRGLGGNTIYF

j_gene: TRBJ1-2
abundance: few
d_gene: TRBD1
v_gene: TRBV28
CDR3nt: TGTGCCAGCAGTCCGGGACAGGGACTTAACTATGGCTACACCTTC
CDR3aa: CASSPGQGLNYGYTF

j_gene: TRBJ2-7
abundance: .
d_gene: TRBD1
v_gene: TRBV5-1
CDR3nt: TGCGCCAGCAGCTCCCGACAGGGGGCGCGTGGCACCTACGAGCAGTACTTC
CDR3aa: CASSSRQGARGTYEQYF